These 10 T cell receptor beta chains were all obtained from the same sample, sequenced in a study of shared clonotypes between healthy human individuals. Sequencing was performed with immunoSEQ multiplex PCR; in TCRdb, only in-frame clones are kept and a portion is missing. This sample has over 2 million clones, with 95% found just once. The sample taken for sequencing was naive CD4+ T cells sorted from blood. Subset defined: CD45RA+ positively selected. The receptors stem from a man in his late teens or twenties in good health.

V usage is TRBV27 and J usage is TRBJ1-6; D uncertain. This CDR3 comprises 17 residues. Germline CDR1 is MNHEY and CDR2 is SMNVEV (reference sequence). V dropped 5 bases and J dropped 8 bases, with 22 bases sitting between them. The CDR3 DNA reads as TGTGCCAGCAGTAACCCGGATAGGGTTGGCTTCTATTCACCCCTCCACTTT. Protein: CASSNPDRVGFYSPLHF.

The chain joins TRBV2 to TRBJ2-7, with 7 bases matching TRBD2. After removal of 4 bases from V and 6 bases from J, the junction contained 6 bases not matched to a gene. CDR3 size: 13 residues. Germline CDR1 SNHLY, CDR2 FYNNEI. CDR3 amino acids: CASSVGLVREQYF. The CDR3 bases are TGTGCCAGCAGTGTAGGACTAGTTCGCGAGCAGTACTTC.

The chain employs TRBV27 and TRBJ2-7, with 7 bases identical to TRBD1. Trimming removed 8 bases from V and 7 bases from J; junction bases left unmatched: 11. The CDR3 has 13 amino acids. Per germline, CDR1 MNHEY and CDR2 SMNVEV (reference sequence). The CDR3 DNA reads TGTGCCAGCGGCAGTACAGGGGTCGAAGAGCAGTACTTC. Protein: CASGSTGVEEQYF.

This clone was observed a few times. This may be a read error, as it is one base from a much larger clone. At the DNA level, this CDR3 is encoded by other sequences in the same sample as well. V is TRBV7-9 and J is TRBJ2-7; D is ambiguous. Trimming cost V 4 bases and J 2 bases, with 3 bases left between them. The germline CDR1 and CDR2 sequences are SEHNR and FQNEAQ (reference sequence). The CDR3 is 11 amino acids. The CDR3 protein is CASSSAYEQYF. The CDR3 DNA is TGTGCCAGCAGCTCCGCCTACGAGCAGTACTTC.

This clone was seen just once. The chain combines TRBV5-4 with TRBJ2-5, with D unresolved. This CDR3 spans 13 amino acids. V lost 0 bases to trimming and J lost 4 bases, with 7 bases between them. Germline loops: CDR1 SGHNT, CDR2 YYREEE (reference sequence). CDR3 coding DNA: TGTGCCAGCAGCTTGGCCAGCTCAGAGACCCAGTACTTC. This translates into CASSLASSETQYF.

J is TRBJ1-3 and V is TRBV4-3; D possibly corresponds to TRBD1 (5 bases). V dropped 4 bases and J dropped 0 bases, with 16 bases sitting between them. Germline assignment: CDR1 LGHNA and CDR2 YSLEER. The CDR3 length is 17 residues. The CDR3 region is CASSLERGSSSGNTIYF. CDR3 coding DNA: TGCGCCAGCAGCCTGGAACGGGGGAGTAGCTCTGGAAACACCATATATTTT.

The rearrangement uses TRBV19 and TRBJ1-3; D is unresolved. CDR1 and CDR2 from the germline V gene are LNHDA and SQIVND (reference sequence). Trimming removed 3 bases at V and 0 bases at J, with 9 bases between. The CDR3 covers 15 residues. CDR3 nucleotide sequence: TGTGCCAGTAGTATTGACGGCTACTCTGGAAACACCATATATTTT. Translating it yields CASSIDGYSGNTIYF. The variable domain in full, completed from reference TRBV19 and TRBJ1-3, reads DGGITQSPKYLFRKEGQNVTLSCEQNLNHDAMYWYRQDPGQGLRLIYYSQIVNDFQKGDIAEGYSVSREKKESFPLTVTSAQKNPTAFYLCASSIDGYSGNTIYFGEGSWLTVV.

This clone showed up just once. The genes are TRBV28 and TRBJ1-2, with D possibly TRBD1 on 5 matching bases. The CDR3 runs 16 residues. Looked up from germline, CDR1 is MDHEN and CDR2 is SYDVKM. V was cut by 3 bases and J by 2 bases, with 16 bases left in between. This chain's CDR3 is CASSFSGGRRNYGYTF. The CDR3 bases are TGTGCCAGCAGTTTTAGCGGGGGAAGGCGGAACTATGGCTACACCTTC.

V usage is TRBV12-5 and J usage is TRBJ2-3, with TRBD2 identical over 12 bases. V was pared by 5 bases and J by 1 base, with 10 bases of the junction left unmatched. The CDR3 covers 18 residues. The germline V gene encodes CDR1 LGHNT and CDR2 FRNRAP. In DNA form, the CDR3 reads TGTGCTAGTGGTCAATCTAGCGGGGGGGCTGGGGGCACAGATACGCAGTATTTT. This encodes CASGQSSGGAGGTDTQYF. The variable domain in full, completed from reference TRBV12-5 and TRBJ2-3, reads DARVTQTPRHKVTEMGQEVTMRCQPILGHNTVFWYRQTMMQGLELLAYFRNRAPLDDSGMPKDRFSAEMPDATLATLKIQPSEPRDSAVYFCASGQSSGGAGGTDTQYFGPGTRLTVL.

Of note for this clone: Different DNA sequences within this sample yield the same CDR3. The V gene is TRBV5-1, the J gene TRBJ2-5; 7 bases are a match to TRBD2. The CDR3 is made up of 14 amino acids. Germline CDR1 and CDR2: SGHRS and YFSETQ. The V segment lost 0 bases and the J segment 4 bases; nucleotides outside the gene matches: 3. CDR3 nucleotide sequence: TGCGCCAGCAGCTTGGCCGGCGGGGGAGAGACCCAGTACTTC. This encodes CASSLAGGGETQYF.